A selection of T cell receptor beta chains follows, all from one sample in a study of T cell repertoires in cytomegalovirus infection. Via MiXCR, TCRdb re-called the reads, giving one row per CDR3 protein. The repertoire consists of around 180,000 distinct CDR3 sequences, with roughly 20% occurring once and the leading ten covering 2.5% to 3%. The sequencing input was PBMCs. Every receptor here comes from a human donor in good health (CMV status not recorded). Some clones in this sample may be carry-over from other donors' samples. CDR3s include the opening cysteine and the closing phenylalanine or tryptophan. Size is stated for part of the rows, as once, few or many counts, or as a class when the clone is expanded.

clone size: .; V gene: TRBV10-3; J gene: TRBJ2-5; CDR3 protein: CAIRDTGGETQYF
clone size: .; V gene: TRBV18; J gene: TRBJ2-7; CDR3 protein: CASSPGTDEIGLASRSEQYF
clone size: .; V gene: TRBV5-1; J gene: TRBJ2-7; CDR3 protein: CASSVSDPGLEQYF
clone size: .; V gene: TRBV6-2/TRBV6-3; J gene: TRBJ1-2; CDR3 protein: CASSYTVRGRTGYTF
clone size: many; V gene: TRBV7-7; J gene: TRBJ2-5; CDR3 protein: CASSSQNGRQETQYF
clone size: .; V gene: TRBV28; J gene: TRBJ2-1; CDR3 protein: CASNSGREQFF
clone size: many; V gene: TRBV28; J gene: TRBJ1-4; CDR3 protein: CASRATGGTEKLFF
clone size: few; V gene: TRBV6-1; J gene: TRBJ1-4; CDR3 protein: CASNHRSLNEKLFF
clone size: few; V gene: TRBV3-1; J gene: TRBJ2-1; CDR3 protein: CASSLGLLSYNEQFF
clone size: .; V gene: TRBV20-1; J gene: TRBJ2-3; CDR3 protein: CSARASASLTDTQYF
clone size: .; V gene: TRBV7-3; J gene: TRBJ2-3; CDR3 protein: CASSLGAGVADTQYF
clone size: many; V gene: TRBV12-5; J gene: TRBJ2-2; CDR3 protein: CASGRENTGELFF
clone size: few; V gene: TRBV20-1; J gene: TRBJ2-7; CDR3 protein: CSASGASSGRIVEQYF
clone size: few; V gene: TRBV5-5; J gene: TRBJ2-1; CDR3 protein: CASSFFGSYNEQFF
clone size: .; V gene: TRBV29-1; J gene: TRBJ2-5; CDR3 protein: CSVEDPGTGNNF
clone size: few; V gene: TRBV28; J gene: TRBJ2-1; CDR3 protein: CASNLSPREVIAGANEQFF
clone size: many; V gene: TRBV4-1; J gene: TRBJ1-2; CDR3 protein: CASSQTHSRQGDGYTF
clone size: .; V gene: TRBV2; J gene: TRBJ2-1; CDR3 protein: CASKDPWGDEQFF
clone size: .; V gene: TRBV19; J gene: TRBJ2-4; CDR3 protein: CASSSGYIQYF
clone size: .; V gene: TRBV7-9; J gene: TRBJ1-6; CDR3 protein: CASSFPTGDSPLHF
clone size: .; V gene: TRBV6-2/TRBV6-3; J gene: TRBJ1-6; CDR3 protein: CASSQRSYNSPLHF
clone size: .; V gene: TRBV12-3/TRBV12-4; J gene: TRBJ2-7; CDR3 protein: CASSSGTGGSYEQYF
clone size: .; V gene: TRBV5-1; J gene: TRBJ1-1; CDR3 protein: CASSFWNSGVQNTEAFF
clone size: few; V gene: TRBV20-1; J gene: TRBJ2-3; CDR3 protein: CSARDLELAVRGDTQYF
clone size: many; V gene: TRBV6-6; J gene: TRBJ2-1; CDR3 protein: CASSPLLGGTSYNEQFF
clone size: .; V gene: TRBV5-1; J gene: TRBJ1-2; CDR3 protein: CASSAATGLNYGYTF